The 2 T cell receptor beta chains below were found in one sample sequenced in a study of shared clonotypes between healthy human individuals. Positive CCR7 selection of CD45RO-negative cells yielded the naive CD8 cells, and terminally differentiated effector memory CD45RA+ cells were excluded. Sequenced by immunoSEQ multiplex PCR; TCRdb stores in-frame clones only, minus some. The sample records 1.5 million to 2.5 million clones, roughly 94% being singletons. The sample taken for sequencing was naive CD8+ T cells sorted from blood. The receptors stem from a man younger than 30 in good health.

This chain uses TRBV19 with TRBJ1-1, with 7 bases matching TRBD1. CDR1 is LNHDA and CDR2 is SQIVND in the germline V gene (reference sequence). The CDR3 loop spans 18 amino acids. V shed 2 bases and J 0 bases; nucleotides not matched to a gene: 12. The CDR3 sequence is CASSIKRHGDSVNTEAFF. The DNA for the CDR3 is TGTGCCAGTAGTATAAAACGGCACGGGGACAGTGTGAACACTGAAGCTTTCTTT. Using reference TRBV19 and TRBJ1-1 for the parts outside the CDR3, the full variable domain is DGGITQSPKYLFRKEGQNVTLSCEQNLNHDAMYWYRQDPGQGLRLIYYSQIVNDFQKGDIAEGYSVSREKKESFPLTVTSAQKNPTAFYLCASSIKRHGDSVNTEAFFGQGTRLTVV.

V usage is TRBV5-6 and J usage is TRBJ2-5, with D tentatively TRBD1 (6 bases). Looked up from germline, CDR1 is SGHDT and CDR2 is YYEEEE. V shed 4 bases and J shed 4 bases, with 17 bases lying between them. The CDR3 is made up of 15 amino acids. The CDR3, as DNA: TGTGCCAGCAGCCAGGGGTGGGTTCCACGAGAGACCCAGTACTTC. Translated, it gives CASSQGWVPRETQYF.